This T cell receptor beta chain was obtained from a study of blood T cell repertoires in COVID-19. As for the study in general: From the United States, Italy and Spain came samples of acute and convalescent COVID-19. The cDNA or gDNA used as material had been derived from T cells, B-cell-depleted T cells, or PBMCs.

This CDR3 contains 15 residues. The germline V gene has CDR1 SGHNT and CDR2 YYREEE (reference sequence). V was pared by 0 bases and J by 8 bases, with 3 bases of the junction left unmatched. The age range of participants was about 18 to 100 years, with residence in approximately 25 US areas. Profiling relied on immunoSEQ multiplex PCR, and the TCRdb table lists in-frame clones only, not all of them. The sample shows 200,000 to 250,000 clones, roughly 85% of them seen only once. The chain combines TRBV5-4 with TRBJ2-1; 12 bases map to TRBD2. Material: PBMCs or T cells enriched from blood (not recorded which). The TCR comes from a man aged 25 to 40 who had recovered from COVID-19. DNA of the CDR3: TGTGCCAGCAGCTTGGGGCTAGCGGGAGGGGATGAGCAGTTCTTC. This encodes CASSLGLAGGDEQFF.